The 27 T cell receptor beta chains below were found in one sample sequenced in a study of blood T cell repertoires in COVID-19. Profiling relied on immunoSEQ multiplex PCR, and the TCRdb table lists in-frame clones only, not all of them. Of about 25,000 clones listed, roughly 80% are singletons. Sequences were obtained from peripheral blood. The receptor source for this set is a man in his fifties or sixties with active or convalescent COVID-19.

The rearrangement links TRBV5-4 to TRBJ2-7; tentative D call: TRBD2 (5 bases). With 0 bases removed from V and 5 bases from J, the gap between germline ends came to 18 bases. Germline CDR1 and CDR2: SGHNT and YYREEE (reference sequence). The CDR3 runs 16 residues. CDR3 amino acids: CASSLVSRTGRDEQYF. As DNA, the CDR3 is TGTGCCAGCAGCTTGGTATCCCGGACGGGAAGGGACGAGCAGTACTTC.

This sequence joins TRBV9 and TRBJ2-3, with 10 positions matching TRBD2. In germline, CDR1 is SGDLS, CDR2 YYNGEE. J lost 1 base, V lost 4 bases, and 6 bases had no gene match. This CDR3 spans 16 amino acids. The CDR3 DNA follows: TGTGCCAGCAGCATAGACACTAGCGGGGGCACAGATACGCAGTATTTT. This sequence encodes CASSIDTSGGTDTQYF.

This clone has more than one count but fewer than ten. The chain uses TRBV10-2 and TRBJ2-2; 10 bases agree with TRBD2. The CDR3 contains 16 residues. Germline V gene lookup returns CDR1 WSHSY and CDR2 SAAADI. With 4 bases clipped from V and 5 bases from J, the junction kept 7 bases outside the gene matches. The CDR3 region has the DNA TGCGCCAGCAGTGTAGAAACTAGCGGGAAAACCGGGGAGCTGTTTTTT. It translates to CASSVETSGKTGELFF.

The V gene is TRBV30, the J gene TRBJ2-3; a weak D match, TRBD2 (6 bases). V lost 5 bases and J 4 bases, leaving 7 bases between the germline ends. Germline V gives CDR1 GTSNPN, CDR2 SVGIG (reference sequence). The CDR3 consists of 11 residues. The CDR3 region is CAWASADTQYF. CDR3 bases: TGTGCCTGGGCTAGCGCAGATACGCAGTATTTT.

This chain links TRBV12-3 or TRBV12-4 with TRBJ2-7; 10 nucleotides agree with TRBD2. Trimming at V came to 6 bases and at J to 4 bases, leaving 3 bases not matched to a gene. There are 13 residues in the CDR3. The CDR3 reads CASSPTSGYEQYF. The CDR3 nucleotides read TGTGCCAGCAGCCCGACTAGCGGGTACGAGCAGTACTTC.

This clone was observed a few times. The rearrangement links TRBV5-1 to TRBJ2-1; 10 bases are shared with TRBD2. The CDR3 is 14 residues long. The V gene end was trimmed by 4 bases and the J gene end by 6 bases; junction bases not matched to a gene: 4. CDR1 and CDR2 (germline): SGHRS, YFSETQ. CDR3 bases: TGCGCCAGCAGCGACCTAGCGGGAGTCAATGAGCAGTTCTTC. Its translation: CASSDLAGVNEQFF.

The CDR3 DNA reads TGCAGCGTTGAATCCCCCCAGGCAGATACGCAGTATTTT. The encoded protein is CSVESPQADTQYF. The chain joins TRBV29-1 to TRBJ2-3; D unclear. CDR1 SQVTM and CDR2 ANQGSEA come from the germline V gene. The CDR3 is 13 amino acids. V was pared by 2 bases and J by 4 bases, with 10 bases between.

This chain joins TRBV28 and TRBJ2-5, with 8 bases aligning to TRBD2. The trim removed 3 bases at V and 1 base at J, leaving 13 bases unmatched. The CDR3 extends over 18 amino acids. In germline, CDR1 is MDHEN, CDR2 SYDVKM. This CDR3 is CASSLARGGNFAQETQYF. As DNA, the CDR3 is TGTGCCAGCAGTTTGGCTCGGGGGGGCAACTTCGCCCAAGAGACCCAGTACTTC.

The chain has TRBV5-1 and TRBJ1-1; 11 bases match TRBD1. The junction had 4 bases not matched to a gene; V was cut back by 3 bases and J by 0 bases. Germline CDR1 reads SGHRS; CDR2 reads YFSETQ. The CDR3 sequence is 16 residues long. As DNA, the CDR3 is TGCGCCAGCAGCTACGGGACAGGGGGACTGAACACTGAAGCTTTCTTT. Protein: CASSYGTGGLNTEAFF.

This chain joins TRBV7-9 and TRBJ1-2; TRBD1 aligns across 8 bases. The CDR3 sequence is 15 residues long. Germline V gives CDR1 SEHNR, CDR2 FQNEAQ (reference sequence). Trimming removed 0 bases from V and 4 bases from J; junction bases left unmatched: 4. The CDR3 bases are TGTGCCAGCAGCTTAGCACAGGGGGATTTCTATGGCTACACCTTC. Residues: CASSLAQGDFYGYTF.

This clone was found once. The CDR3 spells CASSLKQGGNDEQYF. The CDR3 DNA is TGCGCCAGCAGCTTGAAACAGGGGGGTAACGACGAGCAGTACTTC. This chain connects TRBV5-1 to TRBJ2-7; 8 nucleotides line up with TRBD1. Germline V gene data show CDR1 as SGHRS and CDR2 as YFSETQ. CDR3 size: 15 residues. The junction had 8 bases not matched to a gene; V was cut back by 1 base and J by 5 bases.

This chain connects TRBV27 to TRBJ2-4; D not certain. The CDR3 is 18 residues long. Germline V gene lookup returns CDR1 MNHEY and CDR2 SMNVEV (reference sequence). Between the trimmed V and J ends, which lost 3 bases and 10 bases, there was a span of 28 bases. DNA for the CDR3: TGTGCCAGCAGTTTCCCGTTTCTAGGCGACGACCCGGGTGAGATTCAGTACTTC. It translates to CASSFPFLGDDPGEIQYF.

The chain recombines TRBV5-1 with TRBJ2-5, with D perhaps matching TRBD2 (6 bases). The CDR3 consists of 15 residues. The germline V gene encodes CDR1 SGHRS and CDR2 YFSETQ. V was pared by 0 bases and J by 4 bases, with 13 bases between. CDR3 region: CASSLAVGLRETQYF. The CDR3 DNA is TGCGCCAGCAGCTTGGCCGTGGGACTGCGAGAGACCCAGTACTTC.

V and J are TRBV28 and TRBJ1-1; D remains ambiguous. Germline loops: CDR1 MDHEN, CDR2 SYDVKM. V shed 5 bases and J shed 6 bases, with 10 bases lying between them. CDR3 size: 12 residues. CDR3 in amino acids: CASSDPRAEAFF. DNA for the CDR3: TGTGCCAGCAGTGACCCCCGGGCTGAAGCTTTCTTT.

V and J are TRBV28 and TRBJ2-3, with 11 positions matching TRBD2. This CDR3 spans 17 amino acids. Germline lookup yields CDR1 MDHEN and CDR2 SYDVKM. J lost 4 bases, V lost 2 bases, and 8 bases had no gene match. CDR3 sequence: CASSLRPSGRLPDTQYF. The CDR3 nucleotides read TGTGCCAGCAGTTTAAGACCTAGCGGGAGGTTACCAGATACGCAGTATTTT.

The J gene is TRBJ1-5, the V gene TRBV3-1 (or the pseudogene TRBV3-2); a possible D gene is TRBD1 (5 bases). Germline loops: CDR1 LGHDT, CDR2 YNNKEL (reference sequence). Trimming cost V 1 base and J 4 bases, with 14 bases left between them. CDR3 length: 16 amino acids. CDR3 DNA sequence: TGTGCCAGCAGCCAAGGGGGCGGGAGCCCGAATCAGCCCCAGCATTTT. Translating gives CASSQGGGSPNQPQHF.

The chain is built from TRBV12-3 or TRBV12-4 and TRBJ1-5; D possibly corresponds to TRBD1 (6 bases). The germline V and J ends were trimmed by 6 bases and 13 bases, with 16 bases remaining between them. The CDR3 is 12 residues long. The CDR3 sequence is CASSHGVGQQHF. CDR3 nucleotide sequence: TGTGCCAGCAGCCACGGGGTCGGACAGCAGCATTTT.

The CDR3 protein is CASSRSGGEVDIQYF. The CDR3 DNA is TGTGCCAGCAGCCGTAGTGGCGGGGAGGTGGACATTCAGTACTTC. The rearrangement links TRBV11-2 to TRBJ2-4, with D possibly TRBD2 on 6 matching bases. V was trimmed by 5 bases and J by 8 bases, leaving 19 bases between them. The CDR3 is 15 amino acids. Germline-derived CDR1 and CDR2 are SGHAT and FQNNGV.

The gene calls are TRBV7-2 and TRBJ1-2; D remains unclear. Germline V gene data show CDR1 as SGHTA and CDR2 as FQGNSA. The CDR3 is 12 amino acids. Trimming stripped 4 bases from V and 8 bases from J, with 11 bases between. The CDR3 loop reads CASSSGSFGYTF. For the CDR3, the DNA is TGTGCCAGCAGCTCCGGGAGCTTCGGCTACACCTTC.

The CDR3 bases are TGTGCCATCGGACAGGCTCTTCGAAACACTGAAGCTTTCTTT. It encodes CAIGQALRNTEAFF. This rearrangement joins TRBV15 to TRBJ1-1; 7 positions agree with TRBD1. The CDR3 has 14 amino acids. CDR1 is LNHNV and CDR2 is YYDKDF in the germline V gene (reference sequence). V dropped 10 bases and J dropped 2; count of bases not matched to a gene: 10.

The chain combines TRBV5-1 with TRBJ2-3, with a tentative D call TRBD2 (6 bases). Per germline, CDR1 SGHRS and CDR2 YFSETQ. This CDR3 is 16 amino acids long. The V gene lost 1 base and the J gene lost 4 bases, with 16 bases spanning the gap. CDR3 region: CASSLLSGVGADTQYF. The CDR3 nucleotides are TGCGCCAGCAGCTTGCTATCGGGGGTTGGGGCAGATACGCAGTATTTT.

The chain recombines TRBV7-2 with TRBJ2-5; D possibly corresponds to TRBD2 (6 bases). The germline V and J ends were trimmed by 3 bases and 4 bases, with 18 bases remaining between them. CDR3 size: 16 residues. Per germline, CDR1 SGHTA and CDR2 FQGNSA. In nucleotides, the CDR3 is TGTGCCAGCAGCTTCGTGGGGGGTGGAAAAGGAGAGACCCAGTACTTC. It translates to CASSFVGGGKGETQYF.

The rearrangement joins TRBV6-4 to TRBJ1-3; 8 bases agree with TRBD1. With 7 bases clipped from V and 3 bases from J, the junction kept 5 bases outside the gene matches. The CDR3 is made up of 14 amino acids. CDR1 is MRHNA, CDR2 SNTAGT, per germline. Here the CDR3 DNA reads TGTGCCAGCACCCCAGACAGGGGTGGAAACACCATATATTTT. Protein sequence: CASTPDRGGNTIYF.

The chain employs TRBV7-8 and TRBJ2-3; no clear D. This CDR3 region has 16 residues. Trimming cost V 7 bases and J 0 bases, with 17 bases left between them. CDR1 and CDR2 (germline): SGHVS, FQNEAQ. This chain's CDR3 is CASTLSLGRSTDTQYF. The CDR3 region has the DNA TGTGCCAGCACCCTTTCCCTGGGCAGGAGCACAGATACGCAGTATTTT.

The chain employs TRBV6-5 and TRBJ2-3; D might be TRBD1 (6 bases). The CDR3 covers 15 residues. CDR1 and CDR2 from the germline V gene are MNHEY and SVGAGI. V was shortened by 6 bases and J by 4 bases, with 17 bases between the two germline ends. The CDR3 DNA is TGTGCCAGCAGCCATGACAGGATCGCGGCAGATACGCAGTATTTT. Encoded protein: CASSHDRIAADTQYF.

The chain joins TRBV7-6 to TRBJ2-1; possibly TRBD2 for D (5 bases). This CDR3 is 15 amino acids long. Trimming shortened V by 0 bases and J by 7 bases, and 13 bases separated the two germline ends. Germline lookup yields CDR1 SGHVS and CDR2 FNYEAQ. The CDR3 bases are TGTGCCAGCAGCTTAGCGCTTGTCGGGATTAATGAGCAGTTCTTC. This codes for CASSLALVGINEQFF.

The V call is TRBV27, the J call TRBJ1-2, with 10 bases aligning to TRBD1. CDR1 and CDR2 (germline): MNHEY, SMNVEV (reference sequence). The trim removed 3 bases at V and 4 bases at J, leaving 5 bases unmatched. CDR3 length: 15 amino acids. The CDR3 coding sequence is TGTGCCAGCAGTTTTCGACAGGGGGCGGTCTATGGCTACACCTTC. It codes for CASSFRQGAVYGYTF.